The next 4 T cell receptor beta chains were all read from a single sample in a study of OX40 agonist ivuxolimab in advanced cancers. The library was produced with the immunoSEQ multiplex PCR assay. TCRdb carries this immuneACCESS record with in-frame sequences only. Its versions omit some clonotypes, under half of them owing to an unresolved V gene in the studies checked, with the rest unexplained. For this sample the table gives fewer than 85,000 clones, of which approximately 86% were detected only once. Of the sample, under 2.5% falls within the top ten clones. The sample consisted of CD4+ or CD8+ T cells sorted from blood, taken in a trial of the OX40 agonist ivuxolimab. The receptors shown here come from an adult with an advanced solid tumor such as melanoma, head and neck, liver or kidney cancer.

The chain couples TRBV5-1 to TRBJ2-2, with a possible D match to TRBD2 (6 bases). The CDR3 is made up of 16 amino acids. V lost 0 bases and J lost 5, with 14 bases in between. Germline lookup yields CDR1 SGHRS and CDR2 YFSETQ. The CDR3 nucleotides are TGCGCCAGCAGCTTGGTCCCGGGGGATCAGACCGGGGAGCTGTTTTTT. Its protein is CASSLVPGDQTGELFF. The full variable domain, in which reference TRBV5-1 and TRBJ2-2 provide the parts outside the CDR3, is KAGVTQTPRYLIKTRGQQVTLSCSPISGHRSVSWYQQTPGQGLQFLFEYFSETQRNKGNFPGRFSGRQFSNSRSEMNVSTLELGDSALYLCASSLVPGDQTGELFFGEGSRLTVL.

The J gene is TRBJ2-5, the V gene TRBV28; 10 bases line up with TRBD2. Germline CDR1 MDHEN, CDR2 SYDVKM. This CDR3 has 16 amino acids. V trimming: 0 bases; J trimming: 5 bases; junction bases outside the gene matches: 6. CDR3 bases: TGTGCCAGCAGTTTATGGGCTAGCGGGAGTCAGGAGACCCAGTACTTC. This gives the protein CASSLWASGSQETQYF. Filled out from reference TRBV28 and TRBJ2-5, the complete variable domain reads DVKVTQSSRYLVKRTGEKVFLECVQDMDHENMFWYRQDPGLGLRLIYFSYDVKMKEKGDIPEGYSVSREKKERFSLILESASTNQTSMYLCASSLWASGSQETQYFGPGTRLLVL.

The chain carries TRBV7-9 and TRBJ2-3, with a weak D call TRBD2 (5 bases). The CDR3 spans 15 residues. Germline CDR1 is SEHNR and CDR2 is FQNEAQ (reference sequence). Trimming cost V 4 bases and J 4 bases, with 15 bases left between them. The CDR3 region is CASSSFWTSSDTQYF. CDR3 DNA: TGTGCCAGCAGCTCCTTCTGGACTTCCTCAGATACGCAGTATTTT. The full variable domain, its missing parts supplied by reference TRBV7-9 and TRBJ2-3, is DTGVSQNPRHKITKRGQNVTFRCDPISEHNRLYWYRQTLGQGPEFLTYFQNEAQLEKSRLLSDRFSAERPKGSFSTLEIQRTEQGDSAMYLCASSSFWTSSDTQYFGPGTRLTVL.

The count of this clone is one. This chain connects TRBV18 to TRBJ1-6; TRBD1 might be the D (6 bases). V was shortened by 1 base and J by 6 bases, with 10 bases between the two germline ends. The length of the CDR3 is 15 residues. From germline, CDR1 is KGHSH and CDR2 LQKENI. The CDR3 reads CASSPRGASNSPLHF. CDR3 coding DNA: TGTGCCAGCTCACCACGGGGGGCAAGTAATTCACCCCTCCACTTT.